The 8 T cell receptor beta chains below all came from one sample that was sequenced in a study of Tregs in tolerant kidney transplant recipients (dated by TCRdb to between 2018 and 2021). The library came from the immunoSEQ multiplex PCR assay. Drawn from immuneACCESS, this table holds only the in-frame rearrangements with V and J called that TCRdb kept. Clones are partly lost; checked studies trace under half to an unresolved V gene and leave the rest unexplained. This sample's table carries 30,000 or so clones. Roughly an eighth of the sample goes to the ten largest clones. Per the publication, the time point label means: blood sample drawn before combined kidney and bone marrow transplant. This specimen was CD8+ T cells from blood, taken before the transplant. The receptors originated from a human donor who received a combined kidney and bone marrow transplant.

In regard to this clone: The CDR3 extends 3 residues past the end of the read, so its final part is completed from the germline J gene. The V gene is TRBV4-1, the J gene TRBJ2-7, with TRBD2 matching over 9 bases. The germline V gene encodes CDR1 MGHRA and CDR2 YSYEKL. The CDR3 runs 16 residues. V lost 4 bases, J lost 2 bases, and 9 bases stayed unmatched. The sequenced part of the CDR3 DNA is TGCGCCAGCAGCCGGACCGATAGCGGGAGAACCTACGAG. This translates into CASSRTDSGRTYE. The CDR3, in full, reads CASSRTDSGRTYEQYF.

To note about this clone: Read data end 3 residues before the CDR3 end; the end is taken from the germline J gene. V usage is TRBV2 and J usage is TRBJ2-2; D is possibly TRBD2 (5 bases). From germline, CDR1 is SNHLY and CDR2 FYNNEI. The length of the CDR3 is 14 residues. Trimming removed 8 bases from V and 0 bases from J, with 10 bases in between. This chain's CDR3 is CASLGDTNTGELFF. The CDR3 bases that were read are TGTGCCAGCCTCGGGGATACGAACACCGGGGAG.

With respect to this clone: The CDR3 goes on 3 residues after the read ends, and that part is filled in from the germline J gene. V and J are TRBV5-4 and TRBJ2-7; D is perhaps TRBD2 (6 bases). This CDR3 contains 14 residues. V was trimmed by 3 bases and J by 0 bases, leaving 10 bases between them. Germline loops: CDR1 SGHNT, CDR2 YYREEE (reference sequence). The CDR3 DNA, read in part, is TGTGCCAGCAGCTACGAAGCGGGCTCCTACGAG. Translating gives CASSYEAGSYE. In full, the CDR3 is CASSYEAGSYEQYF. The full variable domain, in which reference TRBV5-4 and TRBJ2-7 provide the parts outside the CDR3, is ETGVTQSPTHLIKTRGQQVTLRCSSQSGHNTVSWYQQALGQGPQFIFQYYREEENGRGNFPPRFSGLQFPNYSSELNVNALELDDSALYLCASSYEAGSYEQYFGPGTRLTVT.

Comment on this clone: The CDR3 extends 3 residues past the end of the read, so its final part is completed from the germline J gene. This chain joins TRBV30 and TRBJ2-1, with D perhaps matching TRBD1 (5 bases). The germline V gene has CDR1 GTSNPN and CDR2 SVGIG (reference sequence). Trimming stripped 1 base from V and 0 bases from J, with 13 bases between. The CDR3 is 16 amino acids. This CDR3 is CAWSAEQVSSYNEQFF. The sequenced part of the CDR3 DNA is TGTGCCTGGAGTGCCGAACAGGTTAGCTCCTACAATGAG.

About this clone itself: Sequencing ends 3 residues short of the CDR3 end; the germline J gene provides the rest. This chain joins TRBV2 and TRBJ1-1; no clear D gene. Germline V gene data show CDR1 as SNHLY and CDR2 as FYNNEI. The V and J ends lost 7 bases and 4 bases respectively, with 10 bases between them. This CDR3 has 12 residues. The covered CDR3 bases are TGTGCCAGCACCCCCCGAGGCACTGAA. Protein product: CASTPRGTE. The entire CDR3 protein is CASTPRGTEAFF.

Points on this clone: The CDR3 end lies 3 residues beyond the end of the read and is filled in from the germline J gene. V and J are TRBV19 and TRBJ2-7; 7 bases map to TRBD1. The germline V gene encodes CDR1 LNHDA and CDR2 SQIVND (reference sequence). The CDR3 spans 15 residues. J was trimmed by 0 bases and V by 5 bases; bases with no gene match: 7. Incomplete CDR3 DNA: TGTGCCAGTAGTGCCGAACAGGGGAGCTCCTACGAG. Its protein product is CASSAEQGSSYE. The complete CDR3 sequence is CASSAEQGSSYEQYF. Supplemented by reference TRBV19 and TRBJ2-7, the full variable domain reads DGGITQSPKYLFRKEGQNVTLSCEQNLNHDAMYWYRQDPGQGLRLIYYSQIVNDFQKGDIAEGYSVSREKKESFPLTVTSAQKNPTAFYLCASSAEQGSSYEQYFGPGTRLTVT.

Points on this clone: The CDR3 end is not reached by the read, which stops 3 residues before it; the germline J gene fills it in. The chain combines TRBV11-2 with TRBJ2-2; 9 bases line up with TRBD2. V shed 5 bases and J 6 bases; nucleotides not matched to a gene: 7. CDR3 length: 15 amino acids. Germline values: CDR1 SGHAT, CDR2 FQNNGV. The covered CDR3 bases are TGTGCCAGCAGCCCACTTAGCGGGAGATCCGGGGAG. Amino acid sequence: CASSPLSGRSGE. The whole CDR3 sequence reads CASSPLSGRSGELFF. Based on the CDR3 plus reference TRBV11-2 and TRBJ2-2, the full variable domain is EAGVAQSPRYKIIEKRQSVAFWCNPISGHATLYWYQQILGQGPKLLIQFQNNGVVDDSQLPKDRFSAERLKGVDSTLKIQPAKLEDSAVYLCASSPLSGRSGELFFGEGSRLTVL.

Comment on this clone: From the germline J gene comes the end of the CDR3, since the read stops 3 residues before it. J is TRBJ2-2 and V is TRBV6-1; 9 nucleotides match TRBD1. Germline values: CDR1 MNHNS, CDR2 SASEGT. Germline trimming cut 4 bases from V and 4 bases from J; bases unmatched to any gene: 4. The CDR3 is 15 amino acids. CDR3 sequence reads: CASSAQGALTGELFF. The part of the CDR3 DNA that was read is TGTGCCAGCAGTGCACAGGGGGCGCTCACCGGGGAG.